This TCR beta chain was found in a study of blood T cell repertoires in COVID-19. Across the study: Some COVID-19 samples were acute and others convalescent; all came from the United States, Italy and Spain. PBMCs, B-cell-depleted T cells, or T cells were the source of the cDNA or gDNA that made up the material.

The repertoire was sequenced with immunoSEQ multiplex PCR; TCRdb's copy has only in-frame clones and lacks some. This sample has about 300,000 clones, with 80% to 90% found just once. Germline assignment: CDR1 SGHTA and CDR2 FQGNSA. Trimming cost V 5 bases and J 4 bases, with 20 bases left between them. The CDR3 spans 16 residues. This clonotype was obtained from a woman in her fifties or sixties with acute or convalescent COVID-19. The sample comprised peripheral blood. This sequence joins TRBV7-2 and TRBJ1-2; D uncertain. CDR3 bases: TGTGCCAGCAGCCTAACGTTTCGCCGAAGCGGCTATGGCTACACCTTC. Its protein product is CASSLTFRRSGYGYTF.